This TCR beta chain appears in the sequencing data of a study of CD8 T cells in ankylosing spondylitis. Study outcomes and limitations: Relatively rare in peripheral blood, disease-linked clones were also CD8+.

Via MiXCR, TCRdb re-called the 5' RACE reads, giving one row per CDR3 protein. The sample lists about 150,000 distinct CDR3 sequences; around 32% were seen once. CDR1 and CDR2 (germline): SGHNT, YENEEA. V lost 0 bases, J lost 0 bases, and 15 bases lay in between. The CDR3 is 17 residues long. On this clonotype itself: What it binds is unknown.

The V call is TRBV11-3, the J call TRBJ2-7; D may correspond to TRBD1 or TRBD2 (5 bases each). Sequencing was performed on synovial fluid, either unsorted or a sorted T cell fraction (not recorded which). This TCR was sampled from a male donor with ankylosing spondylitis. DNA of the CDR3: TGTGCCAGCAGCTTAGATTCCGCCGCAGGGAGCTCCTACGAGCAGTACTTC. Residues: CASSLDSAAGSSYEQYF.